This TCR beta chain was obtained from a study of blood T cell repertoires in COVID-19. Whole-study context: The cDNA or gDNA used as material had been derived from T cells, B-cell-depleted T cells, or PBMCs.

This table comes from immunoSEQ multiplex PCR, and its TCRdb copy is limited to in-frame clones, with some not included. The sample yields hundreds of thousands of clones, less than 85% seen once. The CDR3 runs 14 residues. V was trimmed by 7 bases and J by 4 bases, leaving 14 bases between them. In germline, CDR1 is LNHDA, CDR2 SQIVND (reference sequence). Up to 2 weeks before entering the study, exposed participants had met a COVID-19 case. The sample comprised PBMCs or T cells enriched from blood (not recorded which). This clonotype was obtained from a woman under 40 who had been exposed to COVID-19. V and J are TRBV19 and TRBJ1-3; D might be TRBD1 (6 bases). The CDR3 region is CASTLAGTGNTIYF. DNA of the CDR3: TGTGCCAGTACCTTAGCCGGGACAGGAAACACCATATATTTT.